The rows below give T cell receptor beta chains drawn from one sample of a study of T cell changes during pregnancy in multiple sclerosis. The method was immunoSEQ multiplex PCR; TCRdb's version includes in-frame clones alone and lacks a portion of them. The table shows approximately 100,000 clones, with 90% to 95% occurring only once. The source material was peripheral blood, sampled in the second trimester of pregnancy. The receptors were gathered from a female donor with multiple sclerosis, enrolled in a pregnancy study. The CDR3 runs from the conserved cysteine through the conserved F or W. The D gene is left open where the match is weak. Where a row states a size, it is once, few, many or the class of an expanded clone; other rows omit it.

CDR3nt: TGTGCAAGTCGCTTAAGACAGGGTTCTCATCAGCCCCAGCATTTT
CDR3aa: CASRLRQGSHQPQHF
abundance: few
v_gene: TRBV12-2
d_gene: -
j_gene: TRBJ1-5

CDR3nt: TGTGCCAGCAGTGAAGTCCTAGCCAACACCGGGGAGCTGTTTTTT
CDR3aa: CASSEVLANTGELFF
abundance: -
v_gene: TRBV2
d_gene: -
j_gene: TRBJ2-2

CDR3nt: TGTGCCAGTAGTATAGATGTAGATAACACTGAAGCTTTCTTT
CDR3aa: CASSIDVDNTEAFF
abundance: -
v_gene: TRBV19
d_gene: -
j_gene: TRBJ1-1

CDR3nt: TGTGCCAGCAGCCAAGCCGGGACAGGGGGGATGAACACTGAAGCTTTCTTT
CDR3aa: CASSQAGTGGMNTEAFF
abundance: -
v_gene: TRBV4-2
d_gene: TRBD1
j_gene: TRBJ1-1

CDR3nt: TGTGCCAGCAGCTCAGAACCGACAGGGATACTGGGACCCCTCCACTTT
CDR3aa: CASSSEPTGILGPLHF
abundance: -
v_gene: TRBV7-2
d_gene: TRBD1
j_gene: TRBJ1-6

CDR3nt: TGTGCCAGCAGTTTTTCGACAGGGCCTACAAATACGCAGTATTTT
CDR3aa: CASSFSTGPTNTQYF
abundance: -
v_gene: TRBV28
d_gene: TRBD1
j_gene: TRBJ2-3

CDR3nt: TGTGCCAGCAGCTGGGGCAGGGGGCGGATGGTCTTC
CDR3aa: CASSWGRGRMVF
abundance: -
v_gene: TRBV11-3
d_gene: TRBD1
j_gene: TRBJ1-2

CDR3nt: TGTGCCAGCAGTCGCCCGGGACTAGGGGAGGATACGCAGTATTTT
CDR3aa: CASSRPGLGEDTQYF
abundance: -
v_gene: TRBV27
d_gene: TRBD2
j_gene: TRBJ2-3

CDR3nt: TGTGCCAGCGAGACAGGGGGCGGTAGGAACACTGAAGCTTTCTTT
CDR3aa: CASETGGGRNTEAFF
abundance: -
v_gene: TRBV28
d_gene: TRBD1
j_gene: TRBJ1-1

CDR3nt: TGCGCCAGCAGCTTGGGCCAGAAAGAGACCCAGTACTTC
CDR3aa: CASSLGQKETQYF
abundance: once
v_gene: TRBV5-1
d_gene: -
j_gene: TRBJ2-5

CDR3nt: TGTGCCAGCAGTGAAGCGCTTCGGCTATTCGGGACTAGCGCAGATACGCAGTATTTT
CDR3aa: CASSEALRLFGTSADTQYF
abundance: -
v_gene: TRBV6-1
d_gene: TRBD2
j_gene: TRBJ2-3

CDR3nt: TGTGCCAGCAGCTTAGGGGGACAGGGGTACTATGGCTACACCTTC
CDR3aa: CASSLGGQGYYGYTF
abundance: -
v_gene: TRBV7-2
d_gene: TRBD1
j_gene: TRBJ1-2

CDR3nt: TGTGCCAGCAGTTCCCCCGGACCCCGGACAAAAGCTTTCTTT
CDR3aa: CASSSPGPRTKAFF
abundance: -
v_gene: TRBV6-5
d_gene: -
j_gene: TRBJ1-1

CDR3nt: TGTGCCAGCCTGGGACAGGGGGCGACCGGGGAGCTGTTTTTT
CDR3aa: CASLGQGATGELFF
abundance: many
v_gene: TRBV28
d_gene: TRBD1
j_gene: TRBJ2-2

CDR3nt: TGTGCCAGCAGCTTACTGGGCAGCAATAATGAAAAACTGTTTTTT
CDR3aa: CASSLLGSNNEKLFF
abundance: -
v_gene: TRBV7-8
d_gene: -
j_gene: TRBJ1-4

CDR3nt: TGTGCCTGGAGAGATCCAGGGGGCAATGGAAACACCATATATTTT
CDR3aa: CAWRDPGGNGNTIYF
abundance: -
v_gene: TRBV30
d_gene: TRBD1
j_gene: TRBJ1-3

CDR3nt: TGTGCCAGTAGTATGCGACAGGGAGAATCACCCCTCCACTTT
CDR3aa: CASSMRQGESPLHF
abundance: -
v_gene: TRBV19
d_gene: TRBD1
j_gene: TRBJ1-6

CDR3nt: TGTGCCAGCAGCTTCCCGGACAGTAGGGAGCAGTTCTTC
CDR3aa: CASSFPDSREQFF
abundance: -
v_gene: TRBV5-4
d_gene: -
j_gene: TRBJ2-1

CDR3nt: TGTGCCTGGACGTCGGGAGATACGCAGTATTTT
CDR3aa: CAWTSGDTQYF
abundance: -
v_gene: TRBV30
d_gene: -
j_gene: TRBJ2-3

CDR3nt: TGTGCCAGCAGTTTATTATCCGTAAACATTCACAGGGGTTCTAAAAACATTCAGTACTTC
CDR3aa: CASSLLSVNIHRGSKNIQYF
abundance: -
v_gene: TRBV28
d_gene: TRBD1
j_gene: TRBJ2-4

CDR3nt: TGTGCCAGCAGCTTAGAGTACGCGGCGAACTACACCTTC
CDR3aa: CASSLEYAANYTF
abundance: -
v_gene: TRBV7-9
d_gene: -
j_gene: TRBJ1-2

CDR3nt: TGTGCCAGCAGTTTAGCGGGAGGGCAAGAGACCCAGTACTTC
CDR3aa: CASSLAGGQETQYF
abundance: -
v_gene: TRBV27
d_gene: TRBD2
j_gene: TRBJ2-5

CDR3nt: TGTGCCAGCAGCCAACGTCCCGACAGGGCCAATTCACCCCTCCACTTT
CDR3aa: CASSQRPDRANSPLHF
abundance: -
v_gene: TRBV4-2
d_gene: TRBD1
j_gene: TRBJ1-6

CDR3nt: TGTGCCAGTACCGAGCGGGGTTACAATGAGCAGTTCTTC
CDR3aa: CASTERGYNEQFF
abundance: -
v_gene: TRBV19
d_gene: TRBD2
j_gene: TRBJ2-1

CDR3nt: TGTGCCAGCGGCCGAATCGCAGGGGGACCTCAAGAGACCCAGTACTTC
CDR3aa: CASGRIAGGPQETQYF
abundance: -
v_gene: TRBV27
d_gene: TRBD1
j_gene: TRBJ2-5

CDR3nt: TGTGCCAGCAGCTTTCCGGGAGATACGCAGTATTTT
CDR3aa: CASSFPGDTQYF
abundance: -
v_gene: TRBV7-9
d_gene: -
j_gene: TRBJ2-3

CDR3nt: TGTGCCAGCAGTGAAATTACTTTTGGGAGGGGAGGAAACACCATATATTTT
CDR3aa: CASSEITFGRGGNTIYF
abundance: -
v_gene: TRBV6-1
d_gene: -
j_gene: TRBJ1-3

CDR3nt: TGTGCCAGCAGCTTAGTTGGACAGATTAATGAGCAGTTCTTC
CDR3aa: CASSLVGQINEQFF
abundance: once
v_gene: TRBV7-2
d_gene: -
j_gene: TRBJ2-1

CDR3nt: TGTGCCAGCACCCCTTGGGGCGTTTATGGCTACACCTTC
CDR3aa: CASTPWGVYGYTF
abundance: -
v_gene: TRBV5-6
d_gene: -
j_gene: TRBJ1-2

CDR3nt: TGTGCCAGCAGAGGACAGGGAAGTTACGAGCAGTACTTC
CDR3aa: CASRGQGSYEQYF
abundance: -
v_gene: TRBV6-5
d_gene: TRBD1
j_gene: TRBJ2-7

CDR3nt: TGTGCCAGTAGTACACAATACAGGGGTTATCAGCCCCAGCATTTT
CDR3aa: CASSTQYRGYQPQHF
abundance: -
v_gene: TRBV19
d_gene: TRBD1
j_gene: TRBJ1-5

CDR3nt: TGCGCCAGCAGCTGGAGGACAGGGTCGGACACCGGGGAGCTGTTTTTT
CDR3aa: CASSWRTGSDTGELFF
abundance: -
v_gene: TRBV5-1
d_gene: TRBD1
j_gene: TRBJ2-2

CDR3nt: TGCGCCAGCAGTGATCGGAGAGGACAGGGACCCTACGAGCAGTACTTC
CDR3aa: CASSDRRGQGPYEQYF
abundance: -
v_gene: TRBV10-1
d_gene: TRBD1
j_gene: TRBJ2-7

CDR3nt: TGTGCCTGGAGTGTACCGTCGGCAGGGGGCTCCTACGAGCAGTACTTC
CDR3aa: CAWSVPSAGGSYEQYF
abundance: once
v_gene: TRBV30
d_gene: TRBD1
j_gene: TRBJ2-7

CDR3nt: TGTGCCAGCAATTTCATGACTGACAGGACAGATACGCAGTATTTT
CDR3aa: CASNFMTDRTDTQYF
abundance: -
v_gene: TRBV28
d_gene: -
j_gene: TRBJ2-3

CDR3nt: TGTGCCAGCAGTTTACTAGCGGGGGAGGTGGCCATTCAGTACTTC
CDR3aa: CASSLLAGEVAIQYF
abundance: -
v_gene: TRBV6-6
d_gene: TRBD2
j_gene: TRBJ2-4

CDR3nt: TGTGCCAGCAGCTTGGTGACAGCTAACTATGGCTACACCTTC
CDR3aa: CASSLVTANYGYTF
abundance: -
v_gene: TRBV5-5
d_gene: -
j_gene: TRBJ1-2

CDR3nt: TGTGCCAGCAGCTTATATGCCGGGACAGGGTTAAATCAGCCCCAGCATTTT
CDR3aa: CASSLYAGTGLNQPQHF
abundance: -
v_gene: TRBV7-9
d_gene: TRBD1
j_gene: TRBJ1-5

CDR3nt: TGTGCCAGCAAACAGGGGGCCGGGATGGACCAAGAGACCCAGTACTTC
CDR3aa: CASKQGAGMDQETQYF
abundance: -
v_gene: TRBV27
d_gene: TRBD1
j_gene: TRBJ2-5

CDR3nt: TGCGCCAGCAGCACGGGGACAGGGTCGAATCGTAATGAAAAACTGTTTTTT
CDR3aa: CASSTGTGSNRNEKLFF
abundance: -
v_gene: TRBV5-1
d_gene: TRBD1
j_gene: TRBJ1-4

CDR3nt: TGCAGCGTCGCGAACCCGGGACAGGGGCAAGAAAAACTGTTTTTT
CDR3aa: CSVANPGQGQEKLFF
abundance: -
v_gene: TRBV29-1
d_gene: TRBD1
j_gene: TRBJ1-4

CDR3nt: TGTGCCAGCAGTTTATTGGGACAGGGTTACGAGCAGTACTTC
CDR3aa: CASSLLGQGYEQYF
abundance: -
v_gene: TRBV28
d_gene: TRBD1
j_gene: TRBJ2-7

CDR3nt: TGTGCCAGCAGTCCACTACAGGAAAACCTCTACGAGCAGTACTTC
CDR3aa: CASSPLQENLYEQYF
abundance: -
v_gene: TRBV28
d_gene: -
j_gene: TRBJ2-7

CDR3nt: TGTGCCAGCTGCCCGGGTGGGGCCAACGTCCTGACTTTC
CDR3aa: CASCPGGANVLTF
abundance: -
v_gene: TRBV6-1
d_gene: -
j_gene: TRBJ2-6

CDR3nt: TGTGCCAGCAGCTTAGGTCGGGTGTACACTGAAGCTTTCTTT
CDR3aa: CASSLGRVYTEAFF
abundance: -
v_gene: TRBV7-8
d_gene: -
j_gene: TRBJ1-1

CDR3nt: TGTGCCACCAGCAGAGAGGCAATTCCCACAGATACGCAGTATTTT
CDR3aa: CATSREAIPTDTQYF
abundance: -
v_gene: TRBV15
d_gene: -
j_gene: TRBJ2-3

CDR3nt: TGTGCCAGCAGCTTAGGGGGACTAGCGGGAGGGAGAGGGCAGTTCTTC
CDR3aa: CASSLGGLAGGRGQFF
abundance: -
v_gene: TRBV7-9
d_gene: TRBD2
j_gene: TRBJ2-1

CDR3nt: TGTGCCATCAGTGAGTCTTGGTTGAAAACGGAGGGAGAGCAGTTCTTC
CDR3aa: CAISESWLKTEGEQFF
abundance: -
v_gene: TRBV10-3
d_gene: -
j_gene: TRBJ2-1

CDR3nt: TGTGCCAGCAGCTTGCCTGCAGGGTTCCCCTACGAGCAGTACTTC
CDR3aa: CASSLPAGFPYEQYF
abundance: -
v_gene: TRBV7-2
d_gene: -
j_gene: TRBJ2-7

CDR3nt: TGTGCCAGTAGTATGACTAGCATTTGGAATGAGCAGTTCTTC
CDR3aa: CASSMTSIWNEQFF
abundance: -
v_gene: TRBV19
d_gene: TRBD2
j_gene: TRBJ2-1

CDR3nt: TGTGCCAGCAGTTTATCGGCCGGCAGGGCGAACACTGAAGCTTTCTTT
CDR3aa: CASSLSAGRANTEAFF
abundance: -
v_gene: TRBV27
d_gene: -
j_gene: TRBJ1-1